Listed below are T cell receptor beta chains from one sample, sequenced in a study of blood T cell repertoires in COVID-19. Clones were sequenced by immunoSEQ multiplex PCR, and TCRdb holds only the in-frame ones, with some missing. The sample includes about 140,000 clones, about four fifths of them seen just once. Sequenced material: peripheral blood. These receptors were collected from a woman in her sixties with active or convalescent COVID-19. Each CDR3 is given with its conserved first and last residue. Fields, in order: CDR3 DNA, CDR3 protein, V gene, D gene, J gene, clone size. A D gene is named only where the DNA matches it firmly. Clone size is not always given. Where it is, it says once, few, many or a class for expanded clones.

CDR3nt: TGTGCCAGCAGTTCCTACGGGTCACCCCTCCACTTT
CDR3aa: CASSSYGSPLHF
v_gene: TRBV12-3/TRBV12-4
d_gene: .
j_gene: TRBJ1-6
abundance: .

CDR3nt: TGTGCCAGCAGTGCCCGACAGGGTTACTCTGGAAACACCATATATTTT
CDR3aa: CASSARQGYSGNTIYF
v_gene: TRBV25-1
d_gene: TRBD1
j_gene: TRBJ1-3
abundance: .

CDR3nt: TGTGCCAGCAGCTTGATTAGCGGGGGGGTCACCGGGGAGCTGTTTTTT
CDR3aa: CASSLISGGVTGELFF
v_gene: TRBV5-5
d_gene: TRBD2
j_gene: TRBJ2-2
abundance: .

CDR3nt: TGTGCCAGCAGTTTGGGCCGGAGCAATCAGCCCCAGCATTTT
CDR3aa: CASSLGRSNQPQHF
v_gene: TRBV28
d_gene: .
j_gene: TRBJ1-5
abundance: .

CDR3nt: TGTGCCAGCAGCGAAAAGACAGGGAAAGACTATGGCTACACCTTC
CDR3aa: CASSEKTGKDYGYTF
v_gene: TRBV9
d_gene: TRBD1
j_gene: TRBJ1-2
abundance: .

CDR3nt: TGCGCCAGCAGCGTCAACAGGGGAGTCTCCGGGGAGCTGTTTTTT
CDR3aa: CASSVNRGVSGELFF
v_gene: TRBV5-1
d_gene: TRBD1
j_gene: TRBJ2-2
abundance: .

CDR3nt: TGTGCCAGCAGTTCCGGGACTGGGACGGCCTACGAGCAGTACTTC
CDR3aa: CASSSGTGTAYEQYF
v_gene: TRBV28
d_gene: .
j_gene: TRBJ2-7
abundance: few

CDR3nt: TGTGCCAGCAGTCCTACAGGGGATAATTCACCCCTCCACTTT
CDR3aa: CASSPTGDNSPLHF
v_gene: TRBV6-5
d_gene: TRBD1
j_gene: TRBJ1-6
abundance: .

CDR3nt: TGTGCCTGGAGCCATCTTAGACAGGGAAGGTGGCAGTACTTC
CDR3aa: CAWSHLRQGRWQYF
v_gene: TRBV30
d_gene: TRBD1
j_gene: TRBJ2-7
abundance: .

CDR3nt: TGCAGCGTTGCGCGGGCAACTAATGAAAAACTGTTTTTT
CDR3aa: CSVARATNEKLFF
v_gene: TRBV29-1
d_gene: .
j_gene: TRBJ1-4
abundance: .

CDR3nt: TGTGCCAGCAGCTCCTGCACCCTGATTAGCGGGAATAGCACAGATACGCAGTATTTT
CDR3aa: CASSSCTLISGNSTDTQYF
v_gene: TRBV7-2
d_gene: TRBD2
j_gene: TRBJ2-3
abundance: .

CDR3nt: TGTGCCAGCAGCCCGGGGGTTACGGACACTGAAGCTTTCTTT
CDR3aa: CASSPGVTDTEAFF
v_gene: TRBV28
d_gene: .
j_gene: TRBJ1-1
abundance: .

CDR3nt: TGTGCCAGCAGCTTAGCCGGGACTTCGGGTACGCAGTATTTT
CDR3aa: CASSLAGTSGTQYF
v_gene: TRBV11-2
d_gene: .
j_gene: TRBJ2-3
abundance: .

CDR3nt: TGTGCCAGTAGTTTGAGTAGCAACTCTGGAAACACCATATATTTT
CDR3aa: CASSLSSNSGNTIYF
v_gene: TRBV19
d_gene: .
j_gene: TRBJ1-3
abundance: .

CDR3nt: TGCGCCAGCAGCCTAGCAAATATAGTGAACACTGAAGCTTTCTTT
CDR3aa: CASSLANIVNTEAFF
v_gene: TRBV4-1
d_gene: .
j_gene: TRBJ1-1
abundance: .

CDR3nt: TGTGCTAGCAGCCTTGGACAACCTGGCGTGGATACGCAGTATTTT
CDR3aa: CASSLGQPGVDTQYF
v_gene: TRBV7-7
d_gene: .
j_gene: TRBJ2-3
abundance: .

CDR3nt: TGTGCCAGCAGCCCTAGCGGGAGGTTCTCCTACGAGCAGTACTTC
CDR3aa: CASSPSGRFSYEQYF
v_gene: TRBV27
d_gene: TRBD2
j_gene: TRBJ2-7
abundance: .

CDR3nt: TGTGCCAGCAGTGAGGGGACAGCCTATGGCTACACCTTC
CDR3aa: CASSEGTAYGYTF
v_gene: TRBV2
d_gene: TRBD1
j_gene: TRBJ1-2
abundance: .

CDR3nt: TGTGCCAGTAGTCCGGGACTAGCGGGAGGAGAGACCCAGTACTTC
CDR3aa: CASSPGLAGGETQYF
v_gene: TRBV19
d_gene: TRBD2
j_gene: TRBJ2-5
abundance: .

CDR3nt: TGTGCCAGCAGCCTCGCGGGAGGGCAATACAATGAGCAGTTCTTC
CDR3aa: CASSLAGGQYNEQFF
v_gene: TRBV7-2
d_gene: TRBD2
j_gene: TRBJ2-1
abundance: .

CDR3nt: TGTGCCAGCAGCTTTGACAGGGGGATGGGAGAGACCCAGTACTTC
CDR3aa: CASSFDRGMGETQYF
v_gene: TRBV5-4
d_gene: TRBD1
j_gene: TRBJ2-5
abundance: .

CDR3nt: TGTGCCAGCAGTTCGCGGACAGGGGGCTTTGTGAACACTGAAGCTTTCTTT
CDR3aa: CASSSRTGGFVNTEAFF
v_gene: TRBV28
d_gene: TRBD1
j_gene: TRBJ1-1
abundance: .

CDR3nt: TGTGCCAGCAGCCAAAGCCCCCCGGCGGGAGAATTGCACGAGCAGTACTTC
CDR3aa: CASSQSPPAGELHEQYF
v_gene: TRBV3-1/TRBV3-2
d_gene: TRBD2
j_gene: TRBJ2-7
abundance: .

CDR3nt: TGTGCCAGCAGCTCCAGACAGGGTCTTACAGATACGCAGTATTTT
CDR3aa: CASSSRQGLTDTQYF
v_gene: TRBV6-1
d_gene: TRBD1
j_gene: TRBJ2-3
abundance: once

CDR3nt: TGTGCCAGCAGCCCCTTAAAACAGGGCCTCTATGGCTACACCTTC
CDR3aa: CASSPLKQGLYGYTF
v_gene: TRBV11-2
d_gene: .
j_gene: TRBJ1-2
abundance: .

CDR3nt: TGTGCCCGACAGGCGAGCTCTGGGGCCAACGTCCTGACTTTC
CDR3aa: CARQASSGANVLTF
v_gene: TRBV12-1
d_gene: .
j_gene: TRBJ2-6
abundance: .